This T cell receptor (beta chain) was sequenced in a study of blood T cell repertoires in COVID-19 (dated by TCRdb to the early 2020s). For the wider study: Collaborator samples came from the United States, Italy and Spain and covered acute and convalescent phases of COVID-19. The material from the prospective study consisted of cDNA or gDNA derived from T cells, B-cell-depleted T cells, or PBMCs. The dataset comprised deeply sampled blood TCRbeta repertoires from subjects exposed to, actively infected with, or recovered from COVID-19. A freely available public database, intended as a resource for researchers studying the immune response to SARS-CoV-2, is where the repertoires were released. Samples were obtained from the ongoing ImmuneRACE study (first 160 participants) and from about 1,300 subjects provided by 6 global collaborators. Sample metadata almost always included a de-identified subject ID, COVID-19 status, age in years and sex. Where HLA class I and class II types were available, the types were taken from metadata supplied by the sample provider, not from assay-based typing.

This clone occurred a few times. Its antigen is not yet known. Base quality data are lacking; no much larger clone is found one base away. The study at large found these results: How much clinical and demographic metadata was included differed by source and by participant, and the metadata was provided uncurated.

TCRbeta CDR3 regions were amplified from genomic DNA using the immunoSEQ Assay, a bias-controlled multiplex PCR. The study's own analysis went as follows. The number of nucleated cells in each sample was estimated by amplification of reference gene primers within the assay. To quantify the absolute abundance of each unique TCRbeta CDR3 rearrangement, sequence reads were collapsed and filtered. For each sample, productive Simpson clonality was calculated as the square root of Simpson's diversity index over productive rearrangements. The table was pulled from immuneACCESS by TCRdb, which kept in-frame rearrangements only. Such tables lose some clones; where checked, under half of the loss comes from unresolved V genes, and the rest has no known cause. The V and J calls and clone size were taken over from that table, and D and trimming were inferred from the DNA. In this sample the table shows a few hundred thousand clones, around 80% of which occur a single time. The ten biggest clones cover roughly 1.1% of the sample.

Here V drops 5 bases and J drops 7 bases, and the junction holds 14 bases not matched to any gene. The CDR3 numbers 17 residues from cysteine through phenylalanine. Only the CDR3 region is kept as DNA, spanning 51 bases read in frame from base 1. The germline V gene (reference sequence) gives CDR1 as MNHEY and CDR2 as SMNVEV. Whole blood was collected in K2EDTA tubes by collaborating institutions according to the institutions' own protocols. For TCRbeta analysis, collaborators shipped samples as frozen whole blood, isolated PBMCs, or DNA extracted from either of those sample types. The TCR was taken from a woman in her forties or fifties with acute or convalescent COVID-19. The receptor chain draws on TRBV27 and TRBJ1-4; 9 bases in between match TRBD1. The sequencing input was peripheral blood. In nucleotide form, the sequence is TGTGCCAGCAGTAGAAGGTCATCCGGGACAGGGCCTGAAAAACTGTTTTTT. Its product reads: CASSRRSSGTGPEKLFF.